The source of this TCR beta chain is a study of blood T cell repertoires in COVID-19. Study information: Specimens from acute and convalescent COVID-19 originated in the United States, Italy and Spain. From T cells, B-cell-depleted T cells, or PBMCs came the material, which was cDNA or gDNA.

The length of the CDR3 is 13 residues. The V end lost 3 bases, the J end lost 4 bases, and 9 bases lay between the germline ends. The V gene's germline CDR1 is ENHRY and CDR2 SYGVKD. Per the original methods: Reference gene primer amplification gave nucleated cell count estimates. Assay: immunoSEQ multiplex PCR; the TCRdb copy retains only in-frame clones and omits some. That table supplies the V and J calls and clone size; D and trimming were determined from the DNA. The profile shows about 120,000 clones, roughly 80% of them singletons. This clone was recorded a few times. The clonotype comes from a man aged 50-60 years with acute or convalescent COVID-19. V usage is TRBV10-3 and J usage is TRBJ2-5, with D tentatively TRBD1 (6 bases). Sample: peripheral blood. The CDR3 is CAISDRGIETQYF. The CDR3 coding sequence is TGTGCCATCAGTGACAGGGGAATAGAGACCCAGTACTTC.